This T cell receptor (beta chain) was recorded in a study of T cell repertoires in cytomegalovirus infection. CDR1 and CDR2 from the germline V gene are SGHTA and FQGNSA. This CDR3 has 14 residues. V shed 4 bases, J shed 6 bases, and the junction held 9 bases outside the gene matches. This clonotype appeared many times. Via MiXCR, TCRdb re-called the reads, giving one row per CDR3 protein. The top ten hold around 4.5% of the sample, which has a few hundred thousand distinct CDR3 sequences, over 7.5% seen once. The chain couples TRBV7-2 to TRBJ2-7; 7 nucleotides line up with TRBD2. The sequenced sample consisted of PBMCs. The receptor comes from a human donor in good health (CMV status not recorded). Some clones in this sample may be carry-over from other donors' samples. This chain's CDR3 is CASSSWDYRGEQYF. CDR3 sequence (DNA): TGTGCCAGCAGCTCCTGGGACTACCGCGGCGAGCAGTACTTC. Variable domain in full (rest from reference TRBV7-2 and TRBJ2-7): GAGVSQSPSNKVTEKGKDVELRCDPISGHTALYWYRQSLGQGLEFLIYFQGNSAPDKSGLPSDRFSAERTGGSVSTLTIQRTQQEDSAVYLCASSSWDYRGEQYFGPGTRLTVT.